This paragraph reports one TCR beta chain. The CDR3 totals 13 residues. Germline-derived CDR1 and CDR2 are DFQATT and SNEGSKA (reference sequence). V shed 3 bases and J shed 8 bases, with 16 bases lying between them. The data derive from a study of control samples from healthy donors and cancer patients. Data came from immunoSEQ multiplex PCR; TCRdb stores just in-frame clones and leaves some out. This sample carries over 120,000 clones, roughly 94% of them seen once, and the ten largest clones take 14%. The sequenced sample was PBMCs. The source of this sequence is a man aged 60 to 69 with colorectal cancer. J is TRBJ1-2 and V is TRBV20-1; D is unclear. The CDR3 sequence: CSASDPIENGYTF. The CDR3 nucleotides read TGCAGTGCTAGTGACCCGATAGAGAACGGCTACACCTTC.